The clone carrying this T cell receptor (beta chain) was recorded at least ten times. TCRdb re-called the 5' RACE reads with MiXCR, one entry per CDR3 protein. Of more than 350,000 distinct CDR3 sequences in the sample, about 21% were seen once. This sample is drawn from a study of T-cell memory formation after mild COVID-19. The CDR3 covers 13 residues. Trimming removed 2 bases from V and 1 base from J, with 6 bases in between. Germline V gene data show CDR1 as SGHRS and CDR2 as YFSETQ. Sequencing used PBMCs or a T cell subset sorted from them (not recorded which). This chain links TRBV5-1 with TRBJ2-5; D is ambiguous. The source of this sequence is an adult woman who had mild COVID-19 (a few samples of this study predate the infection). Cell type and time point are not known. This chain's CDR3 is CASSFMVQETQYF. CDR3 in DNA: TGCGCCAGCAGCTTTATGGTCCAAGAGACCCAGTACTTC.